The 6 T cell receptor beta chains below all came from one sample that was sequenced in a study of OX40 agonist ivuxolimab in advanced cancers. This table comes from immunoSEQ multiplex PCR, and its TCRdb copy is limited to in-frame clones, with some not included. Of more than 40,000 clones in the sample, around 77% were seen once. The starting material was CD4+ or CD8+ T cells sorted from blood, obtained in a trial of the OX40 agonist ivuxolimab. Every receptor here comes from an adult with an advanced solid tumor such as melanoma, head and neck, liver or kidney cancer.

CDR3: CASSLGLASLDEAFF. The DNA of the CDR3 is TGTGCCAGCAGCTTGGGACTGGCATCCCTTGATGAAGCTTTCTTT. V gene TRBV5-4 combines with J gene TRBJ1-1; D call uncertain. The germline gives CDR1 SGHNT, CDR2 YYREEE (reference sequence). The CDR3 length is 15 residues. The V end was cut by 0 bases, the J end by 7 bases, with 16 bases between.

The CDR3 region has the DNA TGCGCCAGCAGCTTGGCCAATTTCATAGGGTCCTACGAGCAGTACTTC. This encodes CASSLANFIGSYEQYF. The chain couples TRBV5-1 to TRBJ2-7; D is uncertain. V gave up 0 bases and J gave up 1 base, with 14 bases separating them. Germline CDR1 SGHRS, CDR2 YFSETQ. CDR3 length: 16 residues. The full variable domain, in which reference TRBV5-1 and TRBJ2-7 provide the parts outside the CDR3, is KAGVTQTPRYLIKTRGQQVTLSCSPISGHRSVSWYQQTPGQGLQFLFEYFSETQRNKGNFPGRFSGRQFSNSRSEMNVSTLELGDSALYLCASSLANFIGSYEQYFGPGTRLTVT.

V gene TRBV27 combines with J gene TRBJ1-2; 10 bases map to TRBD1. Germline CDR1 MNHEY, CDR2 SMNVEV (reference sequence). J was trimmed by 9 bases and V by 5 bases; bases with no gene match: 9. This CDR3 spans 14 amino acids. CDR3 in amino acids: CASSQGTGDNSYTF. The DNA for the CDR3 is TGTGCCAGCAGTCAGGGGACAGGGGACAATAGCTACACCTTC.

This clone was found once. This chain uses TRBV18 with TRBJ1-4; no clear D gene. Germline V gives CDR1 KGHSH, CDR2 LQKENI. The CDR3 extends over 13 amino acids. The V end was cut by 3 bases, the J end by 6 bases, with 8 bases between. The CDR3 region has the DNA TGTGCCAGCTCACCCCAGCTGTATGAAAAACTGTTTTTT. This codes for CASSPQLYEKLFF.

The chain links TRBV4-2 to TRBJ2-1; 10 positions agree with TRBD2. Trimming removed 6 bases from V and 6 bases from J; junction bases left unmatched: 11. The CDR3 runs to 16 residues. CDR1 and CDR2 from the germline V gene are LGHNA and YNFKEQ. CDR3 coding DNA: TGTGCCAGCAGTCCTAGCGGGAGCCTCCTGGGCAATGAGCAGTTCTTC. Protein: CASSPSGSLLGNEQFF.

This clone was observed a single time. This chain joins TRBV18 and TRBJ1-2; possible D gene TRBD1, 6 bases. The V end was cut by 10 bases, the J end by 3 bases, with 18 bases between. This CDR3 has 14 amino acids. CDR1 is KGHSH and CDR2 is LQKENI in the germline V gene. For the CDR3, the DNA is TGTGCCAACTCTCGGGACACCATCTACTATGGCTACACCTTC. Protein: CANSRDTIYYGYTF.